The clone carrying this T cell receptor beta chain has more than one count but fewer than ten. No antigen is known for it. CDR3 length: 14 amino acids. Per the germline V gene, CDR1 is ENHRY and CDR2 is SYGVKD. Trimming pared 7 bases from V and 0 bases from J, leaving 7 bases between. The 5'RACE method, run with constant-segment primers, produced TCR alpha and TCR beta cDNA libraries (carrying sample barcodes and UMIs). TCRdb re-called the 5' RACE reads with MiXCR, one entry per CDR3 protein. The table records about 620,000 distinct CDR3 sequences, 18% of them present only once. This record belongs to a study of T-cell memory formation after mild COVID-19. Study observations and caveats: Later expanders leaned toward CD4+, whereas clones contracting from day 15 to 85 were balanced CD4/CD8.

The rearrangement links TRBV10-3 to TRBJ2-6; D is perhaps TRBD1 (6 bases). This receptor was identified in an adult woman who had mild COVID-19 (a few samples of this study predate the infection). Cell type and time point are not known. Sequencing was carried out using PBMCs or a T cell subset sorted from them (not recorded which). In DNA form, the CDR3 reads TGTGCCATCATGGACAGCTCTGGGGCCAACGTCCTGACTTTC. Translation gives CAIMDSSGANVLTF.